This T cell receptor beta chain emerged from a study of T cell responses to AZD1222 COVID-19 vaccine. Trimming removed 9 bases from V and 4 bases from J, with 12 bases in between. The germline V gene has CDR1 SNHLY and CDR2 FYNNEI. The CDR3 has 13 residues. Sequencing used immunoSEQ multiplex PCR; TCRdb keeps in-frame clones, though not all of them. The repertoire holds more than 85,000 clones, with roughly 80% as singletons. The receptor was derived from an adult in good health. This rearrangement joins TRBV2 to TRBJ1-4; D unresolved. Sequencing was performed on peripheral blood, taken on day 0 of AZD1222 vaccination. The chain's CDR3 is CASKSGGNEKLFF. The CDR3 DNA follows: TGTGCCAGTAAATCCGGAGGTAATGAAAAACTGTTTTTT.